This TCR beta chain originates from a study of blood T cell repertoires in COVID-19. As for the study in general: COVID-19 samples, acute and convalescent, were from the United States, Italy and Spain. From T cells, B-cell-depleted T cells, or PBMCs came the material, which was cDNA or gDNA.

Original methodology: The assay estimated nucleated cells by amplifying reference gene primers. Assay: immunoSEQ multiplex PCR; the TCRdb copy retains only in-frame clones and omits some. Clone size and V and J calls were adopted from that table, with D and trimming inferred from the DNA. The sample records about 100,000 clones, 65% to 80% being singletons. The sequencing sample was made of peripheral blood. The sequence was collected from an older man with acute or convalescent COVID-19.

The CDR3 nucleotides read TGCGCCAGCAGCTTGGAGTACTCAACTAATGAAAAACTGTTTTTT. Amino acids: CASSLEYSTNEKLFF. This chain connects TRBV5-1 to TRBJ1-4, with D unresolved. Germline loops: CDR1 SGHRS, CDR2 YFSETQ. The CDR3 runs to 15 residues. Deletions cut 0 bases from V and 0 bases from J, with 6 bases between.